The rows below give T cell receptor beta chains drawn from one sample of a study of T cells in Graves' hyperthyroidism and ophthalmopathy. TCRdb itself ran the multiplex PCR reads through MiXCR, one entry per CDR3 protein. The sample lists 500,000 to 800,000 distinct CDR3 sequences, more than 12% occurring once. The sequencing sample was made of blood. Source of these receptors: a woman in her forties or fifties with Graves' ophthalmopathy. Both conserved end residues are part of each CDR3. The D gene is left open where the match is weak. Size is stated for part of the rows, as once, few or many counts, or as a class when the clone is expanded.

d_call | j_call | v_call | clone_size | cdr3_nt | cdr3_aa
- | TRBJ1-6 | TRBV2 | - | TGTGCCAGCAGTGAATGGCAGGGAGATTCACCCTTCCACTTT | CASSEWQGDSPFHF
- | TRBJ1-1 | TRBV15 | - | TGTGCCACCAGCAGAGATCGCGGGGACACTGAAGCTTTCTTT | CATSRDRGDTEAFF
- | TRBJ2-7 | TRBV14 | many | TGTGCCAGCAGTGATGGTGATTCCCTAGCGCCCTACGAGCAGTACTTC | CASSDGDSLAPYEQYF
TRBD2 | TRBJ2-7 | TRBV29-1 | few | TGCAGCGTTCGTACTCGTGGTGGGACTAGTCATCAGTACTTC | CSVRTRGGTSHQYF
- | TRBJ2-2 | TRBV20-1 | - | TGCAGTGCTATGGTGAACCCCGGGGAGCTGTTTTTT | CSAMVNPGELFF
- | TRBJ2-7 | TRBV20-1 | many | TGCAGTGCTAGCTTTGCGTCGGGTTCCTACGAGCAGTACTTC | CSASFASGSYEQYF
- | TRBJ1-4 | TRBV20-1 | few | TGCAGTGCGATAGGGACGGACAATGAAAAACTGTTTTTT | CSAIGTDNEKLFF
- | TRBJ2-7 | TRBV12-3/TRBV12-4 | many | TGTGCCAGCAGTTTATTGGAGATAGGGGAGCAGTACTTC | CASSLLEIGEQYF
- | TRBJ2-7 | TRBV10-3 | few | TGTGCCATCAGTGAAGGACACAGCTACGAGCAGTACTTC | CAISEGHSYEQYF
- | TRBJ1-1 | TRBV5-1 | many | TGCGCCAGCAGCTTGGGGGGGGCGAGGAACACTGAAGCTTTCTTT | CASSLGGARNTEAFF
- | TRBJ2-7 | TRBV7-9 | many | TGTGCCAGCAGCCCAGAATGGTACGAGCAGTACTTC | CASSPEWYEQYF
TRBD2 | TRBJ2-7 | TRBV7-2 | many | TGTGCCAGCAGCTTAGTTGGGGTCGGACTAGCGGGTGGGGAGCAGTACTTC | CASSLVGVGLAGGEQYF
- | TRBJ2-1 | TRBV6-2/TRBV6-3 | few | TGTGCCAGCAGGAAGGAAGGGGGTGAGCAGTTCTTC | CASRKEGGEQFF
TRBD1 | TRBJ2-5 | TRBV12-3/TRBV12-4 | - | TGTGCCAGCAACCAGGGGGCTGAGACCCAGTACTTC | CASNQGAETQYF
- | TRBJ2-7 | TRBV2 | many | TGTGCCAGCAGTGAAGCGCGAGGGTCCGAGCAGTACTTC | CASSEARGSEQYF
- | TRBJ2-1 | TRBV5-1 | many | TGCGCCAGCGGAAACGGCCAGATGGATGAGCAGTTCTTC | CASGNGQMDEQFF
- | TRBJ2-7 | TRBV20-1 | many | TGCAGTGCTATCCCTTCGGCGGTCTACGAGCAGTACTTC | CSAIPSAVYEQYF
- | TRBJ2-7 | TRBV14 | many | TGTGCCAGCAGCCTCCGGGGGACAGCCGGATACGAGCAGTACTTC | CASSLRGTAGYEQYF
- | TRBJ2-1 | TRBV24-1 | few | TGTGCCACCAGTGATTCCGGACAGAGTTACAATGAGCAGTTCTTC | CATSDSGQSYNEQFF
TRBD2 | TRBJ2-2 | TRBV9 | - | TGTGCCAGCAGCGGAGCGGGGGGGGCAGGGTCCCCCGGGGAGCTGTTTTTT | CASSGAGGAGSPGELFF
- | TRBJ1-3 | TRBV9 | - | TGTGCCAGCAGCGCCATCCCTACACCGATCTCTGGAAACACCATATATTTT | CASSAIPTPISGNTIYF
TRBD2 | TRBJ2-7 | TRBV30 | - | TGTGCCTGGAGTGTGTTGGCGGGAGGGAACGAGCAGTACTTC | CAWSVLAGGNEQYF
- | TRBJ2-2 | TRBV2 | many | TGTGCCAGCAGTGAGCACCCGCGAGGCACCGGGGAGCTGTTTTTT | CASSEHPRGTGELFF
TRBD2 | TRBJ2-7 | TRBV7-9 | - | TGTGCCAGCAGCCCGGTGCGGGGGACCCCCTACGAGCAGTACTTC | CASSPVRGTPYEQYF
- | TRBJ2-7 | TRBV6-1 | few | TGTGCCAGCAGTGTTCCGGAGACTAGCTACGAGCAGTACTTC | CASSVPETSYEQYF
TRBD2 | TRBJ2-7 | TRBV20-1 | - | TGCAGTGCAAAGGGACTAGCGGTTACCTACGAGCAGTACTTC | CSAKGLAVTYEQYF
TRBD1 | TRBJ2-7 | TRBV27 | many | TGTGCCAGCAGTTCAGGGACAGCGCCTTCCTACGAGCAGTACTTC | CASSSGTAPSYEQYF
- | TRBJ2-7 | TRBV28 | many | TGTGCCAGCAGTTTTAGTGTAGGGGGCTCCTACGAGCAGTACTTC | CASSFSVGGSYEQYF
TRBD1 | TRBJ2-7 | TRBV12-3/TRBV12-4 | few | TGTGCCAGCAGATACCGACAGGGGTTTTCCTACGAGCAGTACTTC | CASRYRQGFSYEQYF
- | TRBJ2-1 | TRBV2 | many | TGTGCCAGCCAGCTGGGCAACAATGAGCAGTTCTTC | CASQLGNNEQFF
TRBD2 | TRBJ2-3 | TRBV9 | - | TGTGCCAGCAGCATATATAGCGGGACTATCACAGATACGCAGTATTTT | CASSIYSGTITDTQYF
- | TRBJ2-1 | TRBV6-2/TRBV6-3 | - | TGTGCCAGCAGTTACTCGAAGGGTGGGGAGTTCTTC | CASSYSKGGEFF
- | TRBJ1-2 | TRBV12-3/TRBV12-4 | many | TGTGCCAGCAGTCAACAGCGGAGTGGCTACACCTTC | CASSQQRSGYTF
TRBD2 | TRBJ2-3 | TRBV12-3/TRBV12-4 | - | TGTGCCAGCAGGCCGGGACTAGCGTCCTCAGATACGCAGTGTTTT | CASRPGLASSDTQCF